This record looks at one T cell receptor (beta chain) sequence and its context. This record comes from a study of blood T cell repertoires in COVID-19. Whole-study context: Researchers got acute and convalescent COVID-19 samples from the United States, Italy and Spain. PBMCs, B-cell-depleted T cells, or T cells were the source of the cDNA or gDNA that made up the material.

With 1 base removed from V and 4 bases from J, the gap between germline ends came to 8 bases. Germline CDR1 is SEHNR and CDR2 is FQNEAQ (reference sequence). CDR3 length: 13 amino acids. As originally analysed: Estimation of nucleated cell counts relied on the amplification of reference gene primers. Only in-frame clones appear in the TCRdb table, and some are missing; sequencing was by immunoSEQ multiplex PCR. Clone size and V and J calls were adopted from that table, with D and trimming inferred from the DNA. Here the sample spans approximately 82,000 clones, 80% to 90% being singletons. The chain links TRBV7-9 to TRBJ2-7; maybe TRBD1 (5 bases). The sample consisted of peripheral blood. This receptor was identified in a woman in her sixties or seventies with acute or convalescent COVID-19. The CDR3: CASSLGAGYEQYF. CDR3 sequence (DNA): TGTGCCAGCAGCTTAGGGGCAGGGTACGAGCAGTACTTC. Full variable domain (rest looked up from reference TRBV7-9 and TRBJ2-7): DTGVSQNPRHKITKRGQNVTFRCDPISEHNRLYWYRQTLGQGPEFLTYFQNEAQLEKSRLLSDRFSAERPKGSFSTLEIQRTEQGDSAMYLCASSLGAGYEQYFGPGTRLTVT.